This T cell receptor (beta chain) was captured by sequencing in a study of chemoradiotherapy in HPV16-positive cancers. Overall study: A couple of HPV16-positive patients' cells yielded candidate HPV-specific clones and common motifs.

Study-wide points: HPV-specific T cells were functionally defined from only a couple of HPV16-positive patients.

Generated by immunoSEQ multiplex PCR, the TCRdb table keeps only in-frame clones and is missing some. The sample lists 450 to 600 clones, roughly 88% seen once, with more than 7% in the top ten. This clone was seen once. Its antigen is unknown. Over chemoradiotherapy, repertoires were sampled more than once. The specimen was tumor tissue, collected from a patient who underwent chemoradiotherapy. The sequence was collected from a human donor with HPV-associated anogenital cancer.

The CDR3 DNA follows: TGTGCCAGCAAGCTACACGCGTCAGAGACCCAGTACTTC. Amino acid sequence: CASKLHASETQYF. This rearrangement joins TRBV2 to TRBJ2-5, with D hard to call. The V end was cut by 7 bases, the J end by 4 bases, with 13 bases between. The length of the CDR3 is 13 residues. CDR1 SNHLY and CDR2 FYNNEI come from the germline V gene.